This T cell receptor (beta chain) is drawn from a study of shared clonotypes between healthy human individuals. The donors were all Caucasian adults (living in Nashville, Tennessee). Genomic DNA (from each subset) was split evenly across several immunoSEQ plates. The assay was immunoSEQ multiplex PCR, and TCRdb's table has in-frame clones only and misses some. The sample lists 2,500,000 or so clones, about 92% seen once, with around 0.14% in the top ten. With regard to this clone: The antigen remains unidentified.

Overall study findings and caveats: Only blood was sampled, and tissue TCR repertoires likely differ from blood ones.

Sample: naive CD4+ T cells sorted from blood. Subset specified: CD45RA+ positively selected. The source is a man younger than 35 in good health.

Here the CDR3 DNA reads TGTGCCAGCAGCTCGGGGAAGAATCAGCCCCAGCATTTT. Translating gives CASSSGKNQPQHF. The genes are TRBV7-3 and TRBJ1-5; D call uncertain. The germline gives CDR1 SGHTA, CDR2 FQGTGA. CDR3 size: 13 residues. V lost 4 bases and J lost 4, with 8 bases in between.